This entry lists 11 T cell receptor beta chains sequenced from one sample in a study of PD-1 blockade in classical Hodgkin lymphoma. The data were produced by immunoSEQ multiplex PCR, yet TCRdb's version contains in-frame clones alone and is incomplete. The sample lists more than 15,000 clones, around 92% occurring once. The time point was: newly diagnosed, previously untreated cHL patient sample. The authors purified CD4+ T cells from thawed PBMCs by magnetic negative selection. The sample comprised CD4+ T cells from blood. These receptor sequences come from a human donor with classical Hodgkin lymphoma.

The CDR3, as DNA: TGTGCCAGCAGCCGGCGGGTTAACTATGGCTACACCTTC. Its protein product is CASSRRVNYGYTF. This sequence joins TRBV5-8 and TRBJ1-2; D is unclear. In germline, CDR1 is SGHTS, CDR2 YDEGEE. V gave up 4 bases and J gave up 1 base, with 8 bases separating them. CDR3 length: 13 residues.

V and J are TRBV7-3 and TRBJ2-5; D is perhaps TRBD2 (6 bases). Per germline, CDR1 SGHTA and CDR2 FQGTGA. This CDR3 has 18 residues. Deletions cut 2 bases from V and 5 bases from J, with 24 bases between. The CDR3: CASSLGPPGTGLWETQYF. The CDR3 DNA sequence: TGTGCCAGCAGCTTAGGCCCTCCCGGGACTGGATTGTGGGAGACCCAGTACTTC.

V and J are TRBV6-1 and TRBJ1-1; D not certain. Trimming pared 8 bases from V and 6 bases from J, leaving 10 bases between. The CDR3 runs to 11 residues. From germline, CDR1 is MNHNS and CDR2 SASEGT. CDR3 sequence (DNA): TGTGCCAGCGTGGTGGTCTCTGAAGCTTTCTTT. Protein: CASVVVSEAFF.

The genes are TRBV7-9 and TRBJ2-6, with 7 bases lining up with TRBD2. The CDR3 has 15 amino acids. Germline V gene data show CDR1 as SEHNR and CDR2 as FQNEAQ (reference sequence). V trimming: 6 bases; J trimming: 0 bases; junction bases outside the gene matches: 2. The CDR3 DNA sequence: TGTGCCAGCAGACTAGCGAGCTCTGGGGCCAACGTCCTGACTTTC. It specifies CASRLASSGANVLTF.

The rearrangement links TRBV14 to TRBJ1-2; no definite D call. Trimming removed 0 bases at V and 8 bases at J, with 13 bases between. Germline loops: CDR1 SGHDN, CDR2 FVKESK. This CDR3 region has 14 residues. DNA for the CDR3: TGTGCCAGCAGCCAAGATCTGTATGCCTCAGGCTACACCTTC. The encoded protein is CASSQDLYASGYTF.

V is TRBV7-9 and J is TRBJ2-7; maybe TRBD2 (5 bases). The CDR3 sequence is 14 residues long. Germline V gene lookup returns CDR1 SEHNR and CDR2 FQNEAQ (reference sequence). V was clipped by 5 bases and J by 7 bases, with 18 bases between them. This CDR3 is CASSPGSSRREQYF. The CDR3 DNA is TGTGCCAGCAGCCCGGGCAGCTCTCGGAGGGAGCAGTACTTC.

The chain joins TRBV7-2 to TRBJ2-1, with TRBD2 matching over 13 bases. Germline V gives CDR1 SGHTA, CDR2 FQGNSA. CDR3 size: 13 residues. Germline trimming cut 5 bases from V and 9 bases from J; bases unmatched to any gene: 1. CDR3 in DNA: TGTGCCAGCAGCAGACTAGCGGGGGGTGAGCAGTTCTTC. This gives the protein CASSRLAGGEQFF.

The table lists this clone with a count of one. The CDR3: CASSRTGTGEAEQYF. Written as DNA, the CDR3 is TGTGCCAGCTCACGGACCGGGACAGGGGAGGCCGAGCAGTACTTC. The genes are TRBV18 and TRBJ2-5, with 10 bases that match TRBD1. TRBJ2-7 matches the DNA end more closely, so the J call is doubtful. Germline lookup yields CDR1 KGHSH and CDR2 LQKENI. The CDR3 runs 15 residues.

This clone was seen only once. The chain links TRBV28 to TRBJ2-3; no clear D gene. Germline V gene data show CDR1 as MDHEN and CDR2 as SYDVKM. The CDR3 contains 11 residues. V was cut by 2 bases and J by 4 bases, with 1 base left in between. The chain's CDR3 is CASSLADTQYF. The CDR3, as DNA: TGTGCCAGCAGTTTAGCAGATACGCAGTATTTT. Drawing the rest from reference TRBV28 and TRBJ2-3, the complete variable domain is DVKVTQSSRYLVKRTGEKVFLECVQDMDHENMFWYRQDPGLGLRLIYFSYDVKMKEKGDIPEGYSVSREKKERFSLILESASTNQTSMYLCASSLADTQYFGPGTRLTVL.

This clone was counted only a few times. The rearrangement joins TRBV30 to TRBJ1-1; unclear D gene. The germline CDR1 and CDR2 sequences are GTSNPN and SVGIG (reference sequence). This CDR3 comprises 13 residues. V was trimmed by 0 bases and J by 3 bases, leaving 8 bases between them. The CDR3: CAWSVRVDTEAFF. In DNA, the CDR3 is TGTGCCTGGAGTGTACGGGTGGACACTGAAGCTTTCTTT.

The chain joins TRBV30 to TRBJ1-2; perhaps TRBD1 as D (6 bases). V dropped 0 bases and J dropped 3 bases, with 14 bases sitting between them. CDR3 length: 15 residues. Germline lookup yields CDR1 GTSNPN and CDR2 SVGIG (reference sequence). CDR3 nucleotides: TGTGCCTGGAGTGTACTGGGGGGCATGGACTATGGCTACACCTTC. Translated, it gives CAWSVLGGMDYGYTF.